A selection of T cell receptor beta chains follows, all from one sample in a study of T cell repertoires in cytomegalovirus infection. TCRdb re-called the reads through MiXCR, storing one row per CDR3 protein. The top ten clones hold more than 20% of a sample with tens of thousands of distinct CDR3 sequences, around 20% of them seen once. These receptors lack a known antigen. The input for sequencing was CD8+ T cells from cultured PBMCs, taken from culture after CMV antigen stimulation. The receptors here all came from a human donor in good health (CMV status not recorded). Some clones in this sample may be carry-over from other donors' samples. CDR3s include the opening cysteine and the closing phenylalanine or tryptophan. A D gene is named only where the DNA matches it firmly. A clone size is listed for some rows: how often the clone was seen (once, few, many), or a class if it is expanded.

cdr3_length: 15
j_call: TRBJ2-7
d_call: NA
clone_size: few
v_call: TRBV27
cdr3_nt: TGTGCCAGCAGTACCTCCTACAGCGCCTGGGAGGAGCAGTACTTC
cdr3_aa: CASSTSYSAWEEQYF

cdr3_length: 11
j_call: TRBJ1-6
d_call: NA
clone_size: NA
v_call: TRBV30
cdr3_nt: TGTGCCTGGAATCTGGGATCACCCCTCCACTTT
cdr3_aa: CAWNLGSPLHF

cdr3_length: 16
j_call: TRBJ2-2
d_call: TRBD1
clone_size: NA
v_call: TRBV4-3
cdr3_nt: TGCGCCAGCAGCCAGACGACGACAGGGAGTACCGGGGAGCTGTTTTTT
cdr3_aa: CASSQTTTGSTGELFF

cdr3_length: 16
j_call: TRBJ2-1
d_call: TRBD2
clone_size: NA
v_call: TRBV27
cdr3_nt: TGTGCCAGCAGGTATAGCGGGGGGAGCTCCTACAATGAGCAGTTCTTC
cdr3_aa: CASRYSGGSSYNEQFF

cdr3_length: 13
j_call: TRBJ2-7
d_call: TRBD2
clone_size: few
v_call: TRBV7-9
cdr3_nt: TGTGCCAGCAGCGGGGGTAGCGGGACCGAGCAGTACTTC
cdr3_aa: CASSGGSGTEQYF

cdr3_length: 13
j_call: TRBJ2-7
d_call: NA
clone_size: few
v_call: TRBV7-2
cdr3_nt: TGTGCCAGCAGTTCAAGCGGCCCCTACGAGCAGTACTTC
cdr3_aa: CASSSSGPYEQYF

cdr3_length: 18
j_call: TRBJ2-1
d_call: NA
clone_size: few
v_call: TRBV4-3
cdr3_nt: TGCGCCAGCAGCAATAAGATAGGTAGCGGCCCAAGGGCCTATGAGCAGTTCTTC
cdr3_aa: CASSNKIGSGPRAYEQFF

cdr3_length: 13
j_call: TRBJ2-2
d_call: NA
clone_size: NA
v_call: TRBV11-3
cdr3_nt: TGTGCCAGCAGCTTAGACGAGGGCGGGGAGCTGTTTTTT
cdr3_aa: CASSLDEGGELFF

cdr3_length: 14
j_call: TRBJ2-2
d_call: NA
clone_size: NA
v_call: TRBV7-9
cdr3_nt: TGTGCCAGCAGCTTAGTCAAGGGAACCGGGGAGCTGTTTTTT
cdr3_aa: CASSLVKGTGELFF

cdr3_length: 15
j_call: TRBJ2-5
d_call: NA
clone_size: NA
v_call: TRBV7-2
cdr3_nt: TGTGCCAGCAGCTTTCATTTAGCTAGTCAAGAGACCCAGTACTTC
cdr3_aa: CASSFHLASQETQYF

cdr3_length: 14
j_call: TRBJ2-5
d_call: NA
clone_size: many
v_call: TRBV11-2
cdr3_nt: TGTGCCAGCGCTGGCCACGGGAGTTTTGAGACCCAGTACTTC
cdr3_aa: CASAGHGSFETQYF

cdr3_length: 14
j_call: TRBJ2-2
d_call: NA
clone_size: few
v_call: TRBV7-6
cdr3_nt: TGTGCCAGCAGCTTAGCGAGCGGCACCGGGGAGCTGTTTTTT
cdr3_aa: CASSLASGTGELFF

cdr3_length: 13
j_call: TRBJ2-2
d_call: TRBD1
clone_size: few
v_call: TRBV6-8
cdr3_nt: TGTGCCAGCTCGGGACAGTACACCGGGGAGCTGTTTTTT
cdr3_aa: CASSGQYTGELFF

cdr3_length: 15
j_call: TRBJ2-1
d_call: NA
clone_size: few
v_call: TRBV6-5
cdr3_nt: TGTGCCAGCAGTTACTCGGCGAGGACCTACAATGAGCAGTTCTTC
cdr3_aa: CASSYSARTYNEQFF

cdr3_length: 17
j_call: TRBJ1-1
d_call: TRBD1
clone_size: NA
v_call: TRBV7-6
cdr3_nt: TGTGCCAGCAGCCCCTACCGGACAGGGACCTTGAACACTGAAGCTTTCTTT
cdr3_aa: CASSPYRTGTLNTEAFF

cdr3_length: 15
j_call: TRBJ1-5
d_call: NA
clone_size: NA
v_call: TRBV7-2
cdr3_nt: TGTGCCAGCAGTCGGGGACATGGCCCAAATCAGCTCCAGCATTTT
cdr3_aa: CASSRGHGPNQLQHF

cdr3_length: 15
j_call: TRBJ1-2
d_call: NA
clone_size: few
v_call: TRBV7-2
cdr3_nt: TGTGCCAGCAGCTTAGTGGGGGACCGAATCTATGGCTACACCTTC
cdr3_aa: CASSLVGDRIYGYTF

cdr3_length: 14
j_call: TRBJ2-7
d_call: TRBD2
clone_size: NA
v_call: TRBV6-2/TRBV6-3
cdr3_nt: TGTGCCAGTTCCGGACTAGCGTATTCCTACGAGCAGTACTTC
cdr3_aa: CASSGLAYSYEQYF

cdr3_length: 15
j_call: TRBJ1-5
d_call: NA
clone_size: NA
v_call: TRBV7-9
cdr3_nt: TGTGCCAGCAGCTTACAGGACAGTGGCAATCAGCCCCAGCATTTT
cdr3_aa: CASSLQDSGNQPQHF

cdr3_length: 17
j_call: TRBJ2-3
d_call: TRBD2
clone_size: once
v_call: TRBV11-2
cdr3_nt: TGTGCCAGCAGCTTAACTCCTAGCGGGACCATCACAGATACGCAGTATTTT
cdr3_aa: CASSLTPSGTITDTQYF

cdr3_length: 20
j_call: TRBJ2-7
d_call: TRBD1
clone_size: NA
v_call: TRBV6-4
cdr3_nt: TGTGCCAGCAGTGATGAGGTAAAAAATTACAGGGGCCCTGACCCCTACGAGCAGTACTTC
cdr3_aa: CASSDEVKNYRGPDPYEQYF

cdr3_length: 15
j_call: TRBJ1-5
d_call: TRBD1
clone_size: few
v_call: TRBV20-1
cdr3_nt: TGCAGTGCTTGGACAGGGGGCACGGACAATCAGCCCCAGCATTTT
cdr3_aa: CSAWTGGTDNQPQHF

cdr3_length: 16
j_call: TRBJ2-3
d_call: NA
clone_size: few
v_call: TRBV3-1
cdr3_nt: TGTGCCAGCAGCCCCGGCGTCGGGAGAGATACAGATACGCAGTATTTT
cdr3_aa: CASSPGVGRDTDTQYF

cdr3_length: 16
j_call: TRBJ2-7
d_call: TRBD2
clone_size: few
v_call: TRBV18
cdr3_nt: TGTGCCAGCTCACTCCCTCTAGCGGGGGGGGACTACGAGCAGTACTTC
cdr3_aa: CASSLPLAGGDYEQYF

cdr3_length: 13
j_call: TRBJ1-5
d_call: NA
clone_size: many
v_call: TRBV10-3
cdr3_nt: TGTGCCATCAGTGAACGAAGCAATCAGCCCCAGCATTTT
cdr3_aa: CAISERSNQPQHF

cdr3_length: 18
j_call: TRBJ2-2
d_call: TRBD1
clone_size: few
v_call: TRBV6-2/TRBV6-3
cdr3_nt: TGTGCCAGCAGTTACCGAACGACAGGGAGAGTTTACACCGGGGAGCTGTTTTTT
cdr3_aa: CASSYRTTGRVYTGELFF

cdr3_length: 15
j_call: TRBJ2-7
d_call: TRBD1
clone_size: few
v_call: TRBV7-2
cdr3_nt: TGTGCCAGCAGCCTCAGACGGACAGGGCCCTACGAGCAGTACTTC
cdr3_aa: CASSLRRTGPYEQYF

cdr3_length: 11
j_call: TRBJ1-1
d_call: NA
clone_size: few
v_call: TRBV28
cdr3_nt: TGTGCCAGCACAGTGAACACTGAAGCTTTCTTT
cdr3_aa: CASTVNTEAFF

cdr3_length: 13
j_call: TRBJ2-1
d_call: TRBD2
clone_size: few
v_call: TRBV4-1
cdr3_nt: TGCGCCAGCAGCCACAGGGCTACTAGCGGGAGTGTCTTC
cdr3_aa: CASSHRATSGSVF

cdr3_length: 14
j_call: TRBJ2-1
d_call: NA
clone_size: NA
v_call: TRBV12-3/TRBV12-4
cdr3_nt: TGTGCCAGCAGTTTGCGGCAGGGGAACAATGAGCAGTTCTTC
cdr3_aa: CASSLRQGNNEQFF

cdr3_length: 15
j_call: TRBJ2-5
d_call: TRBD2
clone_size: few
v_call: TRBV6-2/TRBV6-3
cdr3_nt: TGTGCCAGCAGTTACACTAGCGGGAGCCGAGAGACCCAGTACTTC
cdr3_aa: CASSYTSGSRETQYF

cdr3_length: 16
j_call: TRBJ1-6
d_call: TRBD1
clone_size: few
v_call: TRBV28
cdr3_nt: TGTGCCAGCAGTTTGCCCCGACAGGGATCGGGATCACCCCTCCACTTT
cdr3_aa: CASSLPRQGSGSPLHF

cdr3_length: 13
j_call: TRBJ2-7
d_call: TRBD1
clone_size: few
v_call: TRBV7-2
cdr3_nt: TGTGCCAGCAGCTCAACAGGGGGCTACGAGCAGTACTTC
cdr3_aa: CASSSTGGYEQYF

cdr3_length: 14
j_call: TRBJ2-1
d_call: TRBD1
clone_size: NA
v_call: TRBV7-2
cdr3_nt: TGTGCCAGCAGGCGAGACAGGGGATACAATGAGCAGTTCTTC
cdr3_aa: CASRRDRGYNEQFF

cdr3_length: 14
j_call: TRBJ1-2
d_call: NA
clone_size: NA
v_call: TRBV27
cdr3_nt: TGTGCCAGCCGTTTCGGGGGGCGCGGAAGGGGCTACACCTTC
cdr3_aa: CASRFGGRGRGYTF

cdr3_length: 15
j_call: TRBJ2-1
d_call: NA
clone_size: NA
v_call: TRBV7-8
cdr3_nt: TGTGCCAGCAGCTTATACCAGGGATTCGCGAATGAGCAGTTCTTC
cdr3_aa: CASSLYQGFANEQFF

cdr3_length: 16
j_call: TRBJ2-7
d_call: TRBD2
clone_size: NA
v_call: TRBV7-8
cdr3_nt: TGTGCCAGCAGCCTACGGACTAGCGGGAGCCCGTGGGAGCAGTACTTC
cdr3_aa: CASSLRTSGSPWEQYF

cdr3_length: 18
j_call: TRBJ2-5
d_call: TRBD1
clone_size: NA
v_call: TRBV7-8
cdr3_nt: TGTGCCAGCAGCCGTTACCGGGACAGAGAAGAGTACCAAGAGACCCAGTACTTC
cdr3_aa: CASSRYRDREEYQETQYF

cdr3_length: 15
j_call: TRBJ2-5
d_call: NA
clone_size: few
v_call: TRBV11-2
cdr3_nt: TGTGCCAGCAGCCCCGGGACAGGGACTAGGGAGACCCAGTACTTC
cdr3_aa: CASSPGTGTRETQYF

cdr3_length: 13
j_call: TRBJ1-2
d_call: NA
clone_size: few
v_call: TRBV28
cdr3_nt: TGTGCCAGCAGTTGGGCAGTTAACTATGGCTACACCTTC
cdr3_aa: CASSWAVNYGYTF

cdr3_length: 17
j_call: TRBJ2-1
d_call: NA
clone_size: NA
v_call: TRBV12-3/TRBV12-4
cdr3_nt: TGTGCCAGCAGCCCCTCTTCTACGGGGATGGGAAGCGATGAGCAGTTCTTC
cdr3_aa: CASSPSSTGMGSDEQFF

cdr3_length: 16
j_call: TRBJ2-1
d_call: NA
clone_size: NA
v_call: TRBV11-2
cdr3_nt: TGTGCCAGCAGCCCTACACTCGGGGCCCTAAAAAATGAGCAGTTCTTC
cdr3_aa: CASSPTLGALKNEQFF

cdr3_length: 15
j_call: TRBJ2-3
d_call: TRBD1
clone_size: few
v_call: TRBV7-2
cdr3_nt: TGTGCCAGCAGCTTTGGGACAGGGGAAGCAGATACGCAGTATTTT
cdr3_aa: CASSFGTGEADTQYF

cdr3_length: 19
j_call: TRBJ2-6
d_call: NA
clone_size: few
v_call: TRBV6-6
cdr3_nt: TGTGCCAGCAGTTACCCCAGGGAGCGGAGAGACTCTGGGGCCAACGTCCTGACTTTC
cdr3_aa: CASSYPRERRDSGANVLTF

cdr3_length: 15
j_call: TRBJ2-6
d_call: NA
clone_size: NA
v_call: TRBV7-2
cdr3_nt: TGTGCCAGCAGCCCGAGCCACTCTGGGGCCAACGTCCTGACTTTC
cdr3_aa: CASSPSHSGANVLTF

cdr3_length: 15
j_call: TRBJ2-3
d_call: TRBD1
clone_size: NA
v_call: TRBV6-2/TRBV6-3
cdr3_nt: TGTGCCAGCAGTTTTTCCTGGACAGGGTCCGATACGCAGTATTTT
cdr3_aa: CASSFSWTGSDTQYF

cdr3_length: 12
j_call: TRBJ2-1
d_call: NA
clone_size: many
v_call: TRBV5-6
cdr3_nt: TGTGCCAGCAGCTTGGGTGGTAAAGAGCAGTTCTTC
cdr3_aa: CASSLGGKEQFF

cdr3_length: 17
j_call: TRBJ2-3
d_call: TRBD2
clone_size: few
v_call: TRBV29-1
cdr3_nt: TGCAGCGTTGAAGATATGGGACTAGGTGTGGGCACAGATACGCAGTATTTT
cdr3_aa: CSVEDMGLGVGTDTQYF

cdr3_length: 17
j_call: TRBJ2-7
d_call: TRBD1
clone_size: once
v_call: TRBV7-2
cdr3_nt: TGTGCCAGCAGCTTAGAATTCCTCGGACAGGCCGCCTACGAGCAGTACTTC
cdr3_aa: CASSLEFLGQAAYEQYF

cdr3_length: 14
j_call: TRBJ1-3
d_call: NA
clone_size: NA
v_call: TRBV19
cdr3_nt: TGTGCCAGTATCGGGCGGGAGAACGGAAACACCATATATTTT
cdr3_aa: CASIGRENGNTIYF